Below, 15 T cell receptor beta chains from the same sample are listed, as sequenced in a study of cytomegalovirus exposure and HLA in healthy donors. The PCR had 60 Vbeta and 13 Jbeta primers. Profiling relied on immunoSEQ multiplex PCR, and the TCRdb table lists in-frame clones only, not all of them. The sample includes about 180,000 clones, roughly three quarters of them seen just once. Material: PBMCs. These receptors all stem from a male donor in good health and CMV-seronegative.

Regarding this clone: The junction differs from germline at one of its ends, possibly a read error. The V gene is TRBV7-6, the J gene TRBJ2-7; D gene uncertain. The germline gives CDR1 SGHVS, CDR2 FNYEAQ. The CDR3 has 12 amino acids. The CDR3 DNA is TGTGCCAGCAGCTTAGTCCCCTATGAGCAGTACTTC. Translated: CASSLVPYEQYF. The full variable domain, rest sourced from reference TRBV7-6 and TRBJ2-7, is GAGVSQSPRYKVTKRGQDVALRCDPISGHVSLYWYRQALGQGPEFLTYFNYEAQQDKSGLPNDRFSAERPEGSISTLTIQRTEQRDSAMYRCASSLVPYEQYFGPGTRLTVT.

The chain recombines TRBV27 with TRBJ2-5; D gene unclear. From germline, CDR1 is MNHEY and CDR2 SMNVEV (reference sequence). Trimming stripped 8 bases from V and 1 base from J, with 11 bases between. The CDR3 contains 13 residues. The CDR3 DNA reads as TGTGCCAGCTGGGCAGCCGTCCAAGAGACCCAGTACTTC. This sequence encodes CASWAAVQETQYF.

The chain has TRBV6-5 and TRBJ1-6; weak D call: TRBD1 (6 bases). Germline V lookup: CDR1 MNHEY, CDR2 SVGAGI. The V end was cut by 0 bases, the J end by 9 bases, with 9 bases between. The CDR3 consists of 14 residues. The CDR3 sequence: CASSYSQGTSPLHF. The CDR3 nucleotides are TGTGCCAGCAGTTACTCACAGGGAACTTCACCCCTCCACTTT.

The genes are TRBV6-1 and TRBJ1-3, with a weak D call TRBD1 (5 bases). The CDR3 runs 15 residues. CDR1 and CDR2 (germline): MNHNS, SASEGT. With 5 bases removed from V and 1 base from J, the gap between germline ends came to 12 bases. CDR3: CASSSGALSGNTIYF. As DNA, the CDR3 is TGTGCCAGCAGTTCTGGGGCCCTTTCTGGAAACACCATATATTTT.

V and J are TRBV10-3 and TRBJ1-2; D call uncertain. The V and J ends lost 0 bases and 4 bases respectively, with 9 bases between them. Germline loops: CDR1 ENHRY, CDR2 SYGVKD. The CDR3 has 14 residues. The DNA for the CDR3 is TGTGCCATCAGTGAGTCGCTAGAATTCTATGGCTACACCTTC. Its protein is CAISESLEFYGYTF.

The chain carries TRBV12-5 and TRBJ1-5; D not certain. V shed 1 base and J shed 4 bases, with 11 bases lying between them. CDR3 size: 15 residues. CDR1 and CDR2 (germline): LGHNT, FRNRAP. CDR3 DNA: TGTGCTAGTGGTTTGGCCCCCCTCGGGAATCAGCCCCAGCATTTT. This gives the protein CASGLAPLGNQPQHF.

The V gene is TRBV6-5, the J gene TRBJ1-5; D unresolved. This CDR3 has 14 residues. V lost 3 bases and J lost 6, with 12 bases in between. Germline V gene sequence: CDR1 MNHEY, CDR2 SVGAGI. The CDR3 sequence is CASSYVQTGQPQHF. The CDR3 DNA sequence: TGTGCCAGCAGTTATGTTCAGACGGGTCAGCCCCAGCATTTT.

The chain links TRBV15 to TRBJ2-3, with 8 nucleotides matching TRBD2. Germline V gene lookup returns CDR1 LNHNV and CDR2 YYDKDF (reference sequence). The CDR3 consists of 19 residues. J gave up 1 base and V 1 base, and 13 bases lay outside the gene matches. The CDR3 sequence: CATSRGPPWRGAGTDTQYF. The CDR3 region has the DNA TGTGCCACCAGCAGAGGCCCCCCCTGGCGGGGGGCGGGCACAGATACGCAGTATTTT.

The chain recombines TRBV27 with TRBJ2-2; TRBD2 agrees at 11 bases. Germline V CDR1 and CDR2: MNHEY, SMNVEV (reference sequence). The CDR3 has 18 amino acids. Trimming at V came to 5 bases and at J to 1 base, leaving 9 bases not matched to a gene. This CDR3 is CASSTSGLAVENTGELFF. Here the CDR3 DNA reads TGTGCCAGCAGTACCTCGGGACTAGCGGTTGAGAACACCGGGGAGCTGTTTTTT.

This clone appeared a few times. V and J are TRBV6-4 and TRBJ1-5, with 7 bases lining up with TRBD1. There are 14 residues in the CDR3. The junction had 4 bases not matched to a gene; V was cut back by 5 bases and J by 3 bases. Germline loops: CDR1 MRHNA, CDR2 SNTAGT. CDR3 sequence reads: CASSFDRANQPQHF. As DNA, the CDR3 is TGTGCCAGCAGTTTCGACAGGGCCAATCAGCCCCAGCATTTT.

The chain is built from TRBV7-2 and TRBJ2-2; a possible D gene is TRBD2 (6 bases). V was trimmed by 5 bases and J by 0 bases, leaving 10 bases between them. Germline loops: CDR1 SGHTA, CDR2 FQGNSA. The CDR3 totals 15 residues. CDR3 DNA: TGTGCCAGCAGCCCCGGGGGTGCGAACACCGGGGAGCTGTTTTTT. Protein product: CASSPGGANTGELFF.

The chain has TRBV6-8 and TRBJ1-2; the match to TRBD1 covers 7 bases. The germline gives CDR1 MNHGY, CDR2 SAAAGT. CDR3 length: 16 residues. The V gene end was trimmed by 6 bases and the J gene end by 1 base; junction bases not matched to a gene: 11. The CDR3, as DNA: TGTGCCAGCAGCCTTGAACAGGGGAGGAGTAACTATGGCTACACCTTC. This gives the protein CASSLEQGRSNYGYTF.

The chain employs TRBV10-3 and TRBJ2-3; 8 positions agree with TRBD2. In germline, CDR1 is ENHRY, CDR2 SYGVKD. This CDR3 is built from 16 residues. V was pared by 6 bases and J by 0 bases, with 8 bases of the junction left unmatched. Here the CDR3 DNA reads TGTGCCATCAGGCTCGACGAGCGGGGGAGCACAGATACGCAGTATTTT. It is translated as CAIRLDERGSTDTQYF.

The gene calls are TRBV25-1 and TRBJ1-1; D unclear. This CDR3 comprises 14 residues. CDR1 and CDR2 from the germline V gene are MGHDK and SYGVNS. V lost 3 bases and J 1 base, leaving 9 bases between the germline ends. The CDR3 reads CASSDMRENTEAFF. The CDR3 coding sequence is TGTGCCAGCAGTGATATGAGGGAGAACACTGAAGCTTTCTTT.

This rearrangement joins TRBV7-9 to TRBJ2-3; D remains unclear. The V end lost 4 bases, the J end lost 2 bases, and 4 bases lay between the germline ends. CDR3 length: 12 amino acids. Germline-derived CDR1 and CDR2 are SEHNR and FQNEAQ (reference sequence). The CDR3 DNA is TGTGCCAGCAGCTATATCACAGATACGCAGTATTTT. Its translation is CASSYITDTQYF. The variable domain in full, completed from reference TRBV7-9 and TRBJ2-3, reads DTGVSQNPRHKITKRGQNVTFRCDPISEHNRLYWYRQTLGQGPEFLTYFQNEAQLEKSRLLSDRFSAERPKGSFSTLEIQRTEQGDSAMYLCASSYITDTQYFGPGTRLTVL.